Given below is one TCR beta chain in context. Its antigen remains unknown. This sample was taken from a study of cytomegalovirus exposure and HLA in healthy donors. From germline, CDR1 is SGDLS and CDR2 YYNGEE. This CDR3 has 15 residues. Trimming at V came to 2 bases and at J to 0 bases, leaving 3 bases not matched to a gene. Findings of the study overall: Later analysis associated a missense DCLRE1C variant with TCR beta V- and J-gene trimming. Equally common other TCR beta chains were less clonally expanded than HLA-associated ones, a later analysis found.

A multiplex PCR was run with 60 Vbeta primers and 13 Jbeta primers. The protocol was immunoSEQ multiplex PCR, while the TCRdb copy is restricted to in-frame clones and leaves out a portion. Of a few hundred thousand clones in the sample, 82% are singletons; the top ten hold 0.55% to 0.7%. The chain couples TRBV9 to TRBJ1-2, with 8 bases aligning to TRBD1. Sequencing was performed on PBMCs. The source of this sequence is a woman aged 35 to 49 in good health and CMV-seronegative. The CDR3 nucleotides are TGTGCCAGCAGCGTCGGGACAGGTCCTAACTATGGCTACACCTTC. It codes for CASSVGTGPNYGYTF.